A single sample is the source of the 13 T cell receptor beta chains below, sequenced in a study of T-cell reconstitution after alpha-beta-depleted transplantation in children. Unique molecular identifiers were incorporated into the prepared TCRbeta library. One entry per CDR3 protein, called by TCRdb with MiXCR from the PCR reads. The sample contains 350,000 to 450,000 distinct CDR3 sequences, roughly 20% of which appear only once. Sequencing used PBMCs from the stem cell graft donor, obtained from the stem cell graft. The receptor set was obtained from a human donor who donated a stem cell graft to a child with acute myeloid leukemia.

V and J are TRBV5-1 and TRBJ2-7; D gene unclear. This CDR3 has 13 residues. The germline CDR1 and CDR2 sequences are SGHRS and YFSETQ. Trimming removed 5 bases at V and 2 bases at J, with 11 bases between. The DNA for the CDR3 is TGCGCCAGCAGTTTCTCTTCTACCTACGAGCAGTACTTC. This encodes CASSFSSTYEQYF. The complete variable domain, with remaining parts taken from reference TRBV5-1 and TRBJ2-7, reads KAGVTQTPRYLIKTRGQQVTLSCSPISGHRSVSWYQQTPGQGLQFLFEYFSETQRNKGNFPGRFSGRQFSNSRSEMNVSTLELGDSALYLCASSFSSTYEQYFGPGTRLTVT.

There are many counts of this clonotype. This chain uses TRBV4-2 with TRBJ1-5; unclear D gene. Germline CDR1 LGHNA, CDR2 YNFKEQ. Between the trimmed V and J ends, which lost 2 bases and 1 base, there was a span of 3 bases. The CDR3 extends over 13 amino acids. The CDR3: CASSQQSNQPQHF. Written as DNA, the CDR3 is TGTGCCAGCAGCCAACAAAGCAATCAGCCCCAGCATTTT.

The table lists this clonotype with a few counts. The V gene is TRBV5-1, the J gene TRBJ2-3, with TRBD2 matching 13 bases. The CDR3 spans 16 residues. The germline V gene has CDR1 SGHRS and CDR2 YFSETQ. V was clipped by 4 bases and J by 5 bases; unmatched bases: 7. CDR3 sequence (DNA): TGCGCCAGCAGCGTGGATACTAGCGGGAGGGGAGATACGCAGTATTTT. It codes for CASSVDTSGRGDTQYF.

The rearrangement joins TRBV10-2 to TRBJ2-2; D ambiguous. The CDR3 covers 15 residues. V lost 11 bases to trimming and J lost 0 bases, with 16 bases between them. Germline CDR1 and CDR2: WSHSY and SAAADI. CDR3 protein: CASEGQSANTGELFF. CDR3 sequence (DNA): TGCGCCTCGGAAGGGCAGTCTGCGAACACCGGGGAGCTGTTTTTT.

In this sample, this clonotype turned up a few times. This CDR3 reads CSARDIGAGGELFF. As DNA, the CDR3 is TGCAGTGCTAGAGATATAGGTGCTGGCGGGGAGCTGTTTTTT. The chain is built from TRBV20-1 and TRBJ2-2; no definite D call. The germline CDR1 and CDR2 sequences are DFQATT and SNEGSKA (reference sequence). Deletions cut 0 bases from V and 7 bases from J, with 12 bases between. This CDR3 is built from 14 residues.

This clonotype was counted at least ten times. The chain carries TRBV29-1 and TRBJ2-1; D possibly matches TRBD1 or TRBD2 (5 bases each). The germline gives CDR1 SQVTM, CDR2 ANQGSEA. This CDR3 spans 14 amino acids. With 3 bases removed from V and 0 bases from J, the gap between germline ends came to 9 bases. Here the CDR3 reads CSVEGVSSYNEQFF. The DNA for the CDR3 is TGCAGCGTTGAGGGGGTGAGCTCCTACAATGAGCAGTTCTTC.

The rearrangement uses TRBV15 and TRBJ2-7; 13 nucleotides align to TRBD2. CDR1 and CDR2 (germline): LNHNV, YYDKDF (reference sequence). This CDR3 contains 16 residues. V dropped 8 bases and J dropped 2; count of bases not matched to a gene: 9. CDR3 DNA sequence: TGTGCCACCGGGGTAGTAACTAGCGGGAGGGCCTACGAGCAGTACTTC. It codes for CATGVVTSGRAYEQYF.

This clonotype has more than one count but fewer than ten. The chain combines TRBV24-1 with TRBJ2-1; 12 bases are a match to TRBD2. The germline V gene encodes CDR1 KGHDR and CDR2 SFDVKD. The J segment lost 3 bases and the V segment lost 11 bases, leaving 19 bases of the junction unmatched. The CDR3 is 19 amino acids. DNA for the CDR3: TGTGCCATCCTCCACAACGGACTAGCGGGATTGGCCTACTACAATGAGCAGTTCTTC. It translates to CAILHNGLAGLAYYNEQFF.

This clonotype was counted only a few times. V and J are TRBV7-9 and TRBJ2-1, with 8 bases lining up with TRBD2. In germline, CDR1 is SEHNR, CDR2 FQNEAQ (reference sequence). V was clipped by 0 bases and J by 6 bases; unmatched bases: 4. This CDR3 has 15 residues. CDR3 nucleotide sequence: TGTGCCAGCAGCTTAGCGATCGGACTAGCCAATGAGCAGTTCTTC. This codes for CASSLAIGLANEQFF.

At least ten counts were recorded for this clonotype. The rearrangement joins TRBV20-1 to TRBJ2-7; 10 nucleotides line up with TRBD2. V trimming: 6 bases; J trimming: 3 bases; junction bases outside the gene matches: 8. The CDR3 totals 14 residues. Germline lookup yields CDR1 DFQATT and CDR2 SNEGSKA (reference sequence). Here the CDR3 reads CSARGLALSYEQYF. CDR3 coding DNA: TGCAGTGCCCGGGGACTAGCGTTAAGCTACGAGCAGTACTTC.

Ten or more counts support this clonotype. This rearrangement joins TRBV12-3 or TRBV12-4 to TRBJ2-3; the D is unclear. Deletions cut 6 bases from V and 0 bases from J, with 10 bases between. The CDR3 loop spans 14 amino acids. The CDR3 sequence: CASSPPISTDTQYF. In DNA form, the CDR3 reads TGTGCCAGCAGCCCACCCATTAGCACAGATACGCAGTATTTT.

Turning to this clonotype: Sequence at one end of the junction differs from germline and may be a read error. The chain couples TRBV28 to TRBJ2-1; 10 nucleotides match TRBD1. This CDR3 is built from 11 residues. Germline lookup yields CDR1 MDHEN and CDR2 SYDVKM. Here the CDR3 reads CGTGDYNEQFF. The CDR3 DNA reads TGCGGGACAGGGGATTACAATGAGCAGTTCTTC.

The table lists this clonotype with many counts. The chain links TRBV20-1 to TRBJ2-5, with unresolved D. V lost 6 bases and J 8 bases, leaving 13 bases between the germline ends. The CDR3 extends over 11 amino acids. Germline values: CDR1 DFQATT, CDR2 SNEGSKA (reference sequence). DNA of the CDR3: TGCAGTGCGGCCAAGATTGGAACCCAGTACTTC. Amino acid sequence: CSAAKIGTQYF.